Sequencing of this T cell receptor beta chain was carried out in a study of cytomegalovirus exposure and HLA in healthy donors (dated by TCRdb to about 2017). With respect to the entire study: An earlier analysis of approximately 600 of the donors reported more than 250 Gb of sequence data and some 100 million unique TCR beta sequences from 150 million to 200 million T cells. Roughly 320 gigabases of sequencing data and 91 million or so unique TCR sequences made up an early release that covered 640 HLA-typed donors. Of the 300 to 450 genotyped donors, about 80% fell in the genetic ancestry cluster associated with self-reported Caucasian donors. The study aimed to test whether signatures of past pathogen exposure could be identified by cataloging public T cell receptors. The study profiled the T cell repertoires of some 610 subjects by immunosequencing and related them to cytomegalovirus serostatus. Besides the first cohort of around 670 subjects, a separate validation cohort made up of 120 different subjects was used. High-throughput TCR immunosequencing, statistical association of individual TCRs with disease status, and machine learning were combined to predict cytomegalovirus infection status. A later analysis re-examined previously published TCR beta repertoires from 500 to 700 donors and added high-resolution HLA genotyping to investigate patterns of TCR occurrence. The later analysis used no new phenotypic data to find candidate immune exposures, relying instead on TCR beta sequences and their occurrence across donors. An earlier analysis of some 500 of the donors applied high-throughput TCR beta sequencing to assess whether each TCR beta V gene segment acted as functional or pseudogenic. Donor age, sex, ethnicity and CMV serostatus were compiled alongside the repertoire data. A later genetic analysis took genome-wide SNP genotypes for 398 of the 666 donors and used that subset as a discovery cohort. All discovery cohort repertoires had been generated on a single sequencing platform. Class I and class II HLA loci were covered by the typing at four-digit resolution. The number of typed donors differed by locus: 629-630 for A, B, C, DRB1 and DQB1; about 520 for DQA1; 606 for DPA1; and about 450 for DPB1. Roughly 5 DR-DQ haplotypes were treated as single units for association and clustering because of strong linkage in the cohort. On average, around 200,000 unique TCR beta nucleotide sequences were sequenced per donor among a few hundred genotyped donors of the cohort, with roughly 18% of those sequences being non-productive. Findings and caveats that apply to the study as a whole: Strong co-occurrence of HLA alleles, especially DR and DQ, made assigning TCR associations to individual alleles difficult. A later analysis found that TCR association rates varied across HLA loci, with DRB1 alleles showing the most associated TCRs and HLA-C alleles the fewest. Correlated functional status among segregating V segments might reflect linkage disequilibrium, but an unknown experimental factor could not be ruled out. The authors suggested that the approach could potentially be extended to other disease states and immunological phenotypes. Approximately 16 rarely observed V segments, including chromosome 9 orphons, were excluded from the earlier analysis of almost 600 of the donors because counts were too low. In vitro tests confirmed that a few of the cytomegalovirus-associated TCR beta chains recognize cytomegalovirus antigens. Most TCR sequences were observed very rarely across donors, whereas some public TCRs were present in many individuals. A later analysis found that most CMV-associated TCR beta chains appeared HLA-restricted, with HLA associations seemingly driven largely by CMV exposure. CMV serostatus was the only immune exposure information available for the cohort. Compared with equally common non-associated chains, HLA-associated TCR beta chains in a later analysis were more clonally expanded and had lower generation probabilities. A cluster of highly shared sequence variants was judged likely to represent a technical artifact of the sequencing pipeline. Presence/absence analyses assumed roughly uniform sequencing depth across donors, an assumption that may not hold. The classifier was reported to diagnose cytomegalovirus status with high specificity and sensitivity in both the original cohort and the validation cohort. A total of around 150 TCR beta chains were listed by the study as associated with cytomegalovirus. V-gene and J-gene trimming of TCR beta chains was associated with a missense DCLRE1C variant in a later genetic analysis, and the association was replicated in an independent cohort. In an earlier analysis of more than 500 of the donors, most TCR beta V segments appeared in productive rearrangements about 87% or about 30% of the time, broadly matching IMGT annotations. Some IMGT-functional V segments, including TRBV6-2 and TRBV6-3, could not be told apart with the 87-base-pair reads, so those segments were excluded. In a later genetic analysis, fewer N-insertions in productive TCRs were reported among donors in an Asian-associated ancestry cluster than the roughly 670-donor mean. In this cohort, only TCR beta chains were sequenced, and detectable features were limited by the absence of alpha or paired-chain data. Several of the top co-occurrence clusters appeared to be linked to parvovirus B19, influenza, CMV and Epstein-Barr virus, according to a later analysis. In a later analysis, around 17,000 TCR beta sequences were associated with specific HLA alleles at a false discovery rate of 0.05. A further reported finding was that TCR beta sequences accurately predicted the HLA-A and HLA-B alleles for most subjects in the first cohort. Because HLA typing was unavailable for some donors at each locus, only the typed subset was used in association tests.

The cohort was made up of around 720 healthy bone marrow donors. At the time of sampling, every cohort member was nominally healthy, though immune exposures that went unrecorded were likely present. The donor was CMV seropositive and belonged to the group of 250 to 350 seropositive cohort members. A peripheral blood sample was provided by each donor, and peripheral blood mononuclear cells were used for TCR beta sequencing. Genomic DNA was extracted from the blood cell samples with the Qiagen DNeasy Blood Extraction Kit. The CDR3 contains 14 residues, cysteine and phenylalanine counted. The kept DNA is CDR3 alone, 42 bases in frame from the first base. Compared with germline, V lacks 0 bases and J lacks 4 bases; bases without a gene match: 1. CDR1 and CDR2, per the germline V gene, are SGHRS and YFSETQ. Library preparation employed the immunoSEQ multiplex PCR assay. A mixture of 60 forward primers for TCR Vbeta segments and 13 reverse primers for TCR Jbeta segments was used in the multiplex PCR. Amplification of the CDR3 region of rearranged TCR beta genes was performed with a multiplex PCR assay on genomic DNA. Amplified TCR beta libraries were sequenced as 87-base-pair reads on the Illumina HiSeq System. From the authors' description of their analysis: A later analysis tallied roughly 80 million unique TCR beta chains across the 650 to 750 repertoires, and around 12 million of those chains were shared by two or more donors. A nearest-neighbor algorithm error-corrected the raw reads and collapsed the reads into unique sequences, merging closely related sequences to remove PCR and sequencing errors. V, D and J gene segments were assigned by aligning CDR3 sequences to IMGT reference sequences. For a sequence to be retained, a match of at least six nucleotides to both a V gene segment and a J gene segment was required. A rearrangement was called productive if the CDR3 had no stop codons and remained in frame with V and J, and every other rearrangement was called non-productive. CDR3 was defined according to IMGT convention as the region running from the second conserved V-encoded cysteine to the conserved J-encoded phenylalanine. In an earlier analysis of 550 to 650 of the donors, sequences lacking an unambiguous match to a single V gene segment were excluded. An earlier analysis of roughly 590 of the donors called V segments functional above 56.7% productive rearrangements and segregating when the between-donor standard deviation exceeded 5%. To diagnose cytomegalovirus status from the catalog of TCR beta chain sequences, a statistical classification framework was built. In a later analysis, V and J genes were assigned by comparing TCR nucleotide sequences against IMGT/GENE-DB human TR gene sequences. A later analysis assigned CDR3 sequences and most-parsimonious VDJ recombination scenarios with the TCRdist pipeline. A later analysis defined each TCR beta chain by its CDR3 amino acid sequence plus V-gene family, and excluded reads lacking a unique V-gene family. To address suspected cross-contamination and a sequencing artifact, a later analysis removed 592 highly shared, low-generation-probability nucleotide sequences. In a later analysis, a clonal expansion index for each public chain was calculated from normalized within-repertoire ranks of inferred template counts. A later analysis computed generation probabilities with a VDJ recombination model fitted to out-of-frame rearrangements, and checked the results against IGoR. Hypergeometric tests were used in a later analysis to score TCR-TCR, TCR-HLA and TCR-CMV co-occurrence, with a repertoire-size bias correction applied to the TCR pairs. A later analysis estimated false discovery rates by permuting HLA or CMV assignments 20 times. In a later analysis, co-occurring TCRs were grouped using DBSCAN, and TCRdist sequence similarity was added for clustering within HLA-allele-positive subsets. Repertoires with fewer than 30,000 or more than 120,000 public chains, plus five repertoires with anomalous nucleotide sharing, were excluded from co-occurrence clustering. In its TCRdb copy, this immuneACCESS table keeps in-frame sequences only and misses some clones. Where compared with another copy, unresolved V genes explain less than half of these, and the others have no known cause. V, J and clone size reflect that table, while D and trimming were determined from the DNA. The sample data list approximately 170,000 clones, and about 63% of these were observed just once. The ten largest account for 2.8% of the sample.

This clone has just one count. It has no known antigen specificity. No clone much larger than this one lies a single base away; base qualities are absent. The sequence joins TRBV5-1 to TRBJ2-1; TRBD2 fits 7 bases in the junction. The specimen was PBMCs. This clonotype was obtained from a woman between 40 and 50 years old in good health and CMV-seropositive. The nucleotide sequence is given as TGCGCCAGCAGCTTGGCTAGCGGATACAATGAGCAGTTCTTC. Translated, it gives CASSLASGYNEQFF.